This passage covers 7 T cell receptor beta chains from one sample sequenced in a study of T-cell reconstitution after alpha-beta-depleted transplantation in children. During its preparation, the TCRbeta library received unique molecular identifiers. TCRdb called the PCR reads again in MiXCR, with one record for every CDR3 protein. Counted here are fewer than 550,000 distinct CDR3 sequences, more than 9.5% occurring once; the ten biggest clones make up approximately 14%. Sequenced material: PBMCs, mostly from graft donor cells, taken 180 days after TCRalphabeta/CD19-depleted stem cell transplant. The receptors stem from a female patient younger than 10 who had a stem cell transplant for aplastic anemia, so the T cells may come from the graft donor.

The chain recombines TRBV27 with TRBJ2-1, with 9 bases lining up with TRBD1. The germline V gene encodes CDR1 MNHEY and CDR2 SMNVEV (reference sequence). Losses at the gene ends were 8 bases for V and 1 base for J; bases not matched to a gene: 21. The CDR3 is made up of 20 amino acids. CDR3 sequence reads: CASATIRGQGGLGSYNEQFF. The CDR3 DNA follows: TGTGCCAGCGCCACGATACGGGGACAGGGAGGGCTAGGGTCCTACAATGAGCAGTTCTTC.

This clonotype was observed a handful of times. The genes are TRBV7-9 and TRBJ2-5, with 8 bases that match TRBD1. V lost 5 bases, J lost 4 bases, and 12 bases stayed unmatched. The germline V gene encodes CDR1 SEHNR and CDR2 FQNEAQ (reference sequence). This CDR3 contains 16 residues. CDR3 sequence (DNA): TGTGCCAGCAGCCCCCCTCTGCTACAGGGGGGAGAGACCCAGTACTTC. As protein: CASSPPLLQGGETQYF.

The CDR3 loop reads CASSSRQIYYAEQYV. The CDR3 DNA reads TGTGCCAGCAGCTCCCGACAGATATACTACGCGGAGCAGTACGTC. The rearrangement links TRBV5-5 to TRBJ2-7; tentative D call: TRBD1 (5 bases). This CDR3 region has 15 residues. With 3 bases removed from V and 7 bases from J, the gap between germline ends came to 20 bases. Germline CDR1 SGHKS, CDR2 YYEKEE (reference sequence).

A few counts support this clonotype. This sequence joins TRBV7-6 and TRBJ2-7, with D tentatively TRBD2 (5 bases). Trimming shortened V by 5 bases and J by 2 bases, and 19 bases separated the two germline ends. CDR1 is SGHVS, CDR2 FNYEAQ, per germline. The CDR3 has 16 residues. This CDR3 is CASSPVLEGSPYEQYV. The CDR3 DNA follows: TGTGCCAGCAGCCCTGTTCTAGAGGGTAGTCCCTACGAGCAGTACGTC.

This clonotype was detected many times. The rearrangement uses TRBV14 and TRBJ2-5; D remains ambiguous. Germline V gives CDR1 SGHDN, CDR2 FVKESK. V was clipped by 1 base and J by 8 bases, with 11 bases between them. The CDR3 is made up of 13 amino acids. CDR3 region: CASSQAPKKTQYF. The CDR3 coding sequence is TGTGCCAGCAGCCAAGCACCCAAGAAAACCCAGTACTTC. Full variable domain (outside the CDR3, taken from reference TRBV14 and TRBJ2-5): EAGVTQFPSHSVIEKGQTVTLRCDPISGHDNLYWYRRVMGKEIKFLLHFVKESKQDESGMPNNRFLAERTGGTYSTLKVQPAELEDSGVYFCASSQAPKKTQYFGPGTRLLVL.

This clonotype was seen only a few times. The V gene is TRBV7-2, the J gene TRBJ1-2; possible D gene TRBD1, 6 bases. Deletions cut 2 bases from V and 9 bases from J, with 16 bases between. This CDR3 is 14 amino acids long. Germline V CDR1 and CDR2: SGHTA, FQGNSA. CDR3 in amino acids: CASSLFGGGDRYTF. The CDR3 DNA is TGTGCCAGCAGCTTATTCGGGGGGGGCGATCGCTACACCTTC. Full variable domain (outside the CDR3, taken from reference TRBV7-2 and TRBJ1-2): GAGVSQSPSNKVTEKGKDVELRCDPISGHTALYWYRQSLGQGLEFLIYFQGNSAPDKSGLPSDRFSAERTGGSVSTLTIQRTQQEDSAVYLCASSLFGGGDRYTFGSGTRLTVV.

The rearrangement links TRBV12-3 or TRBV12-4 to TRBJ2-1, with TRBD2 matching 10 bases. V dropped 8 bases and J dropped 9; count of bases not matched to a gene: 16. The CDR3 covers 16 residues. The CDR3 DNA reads TGTGCCAGCCGGATCGGGGTGGCTAGCGGGAGCCCTGAGCAGTTCTTC. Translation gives CASRIGVASGSPEQFF.